This T cell receptor (beta chain) is from a study of T cells in Graves' hyperthyroidism and ophthalmopathy. Study outcomes and limitations: A 13 V-J signature model discriminated ophthalmopathy versus stable hyperthyroidism.

RNA transcripts served as the template for amplifying TCR beta CDR3 regions. The HTBI primer set was used in a first-round RT-PCR of the TCR CDR3. TCRdb processed the multiplex PCR reads anew with MiXCR; each CDR3 protein has one entry. The sample has about 380,000 distinct CDR3 sequences, about 18% seen once. Remarks on this clonotype: Its antigen remains unidentified.

The CDR3 covers 15 residues. The germline V gene encodes CDR1 MNHEY and CDR2 SVGEGT. J gave up 7 bases and V 6 bases, and 7 bases lay outside the gene matches. The genes are TRBV6-2 or TRBV6-3 and TRBJ2-1, with 12 bases that match TRBD2. This sequence originates from a man aged 18 to 30 with Graves' ophthalmopathy. Sequencing was done on a sample of blood. The CDR3 region is CASRLAGGPANEQFF. In nucleotides, the CDR3 is TGTGCCAGCAGGCTAGCGGGGGGGCCGGCTAATGAGCAGTTCTTC.